These T cell receptor beta chains were read from a single sample in a study of T cell responses to AZD1222 COVID-19 vaccine. Some clones are missing from TCRdb's copy, which holds only in-frame ones; the method was immunoSEQ multiplex PCR. The table includes more than 65,000 clones, over 65% detected once. The input for sequencing was peripheral blood, taken 28 days after the second AZD1222 dose. These receptors all come from an adult who received the AZD1222 COVID-19 vaccine. The CDR3 runs from the conserved cysteine through the conserved F or W. Each record gives: J gene, V gene, clone size, D gene, CDR3 DNA, CDR3 protein. A D gene is named only where the DNA matches it firmly. Clone size is stated in some rows and not others, as once, few, many or a class when expanded.

J: TRBJ1-4; V: TRBV5-5; size: .; D: .; DNA: TGTGCCAGCAGCTTATACGGGGGTGAAAAACTGTTTTTT; CDR3: CASSLYGGEKLFF
J: TRBJ1-6; V: TRBV14; size: .; D: .; DNA: TGTGCCAGCAGCCTCCCCGCCGATGGTTCACCCCTCCACTTT; CDR3: CASSLPADGSPLHF
J: TRBJ2-7; V: TRBV19; size: once; D: TRBD1; DNA: TGTGCCAGTAGTGTGGGGTCAGGGACAGCCATCTACGAGCAGTACTTC; CDR3: CASSVGSGTAIYEQYF
J: TRBJ1-2; V: TRBV28; size: .; D: .; DNA: TGTGCCAGCAGAGGCGCGGGACCTAACTATGGCTACACCTTC; CDR3: CASRGAGPNYGYTF
J: TRBJ1-2; V: TRBV12-3/TRBV12-4; size: once; D: .; DNA: TGTGCCAGCAGTTGGGGAGTGCTAAACGGCTACACCTTC; CDR3: CASSWGVLNGYTF
J: TRBJ1-5; V: TRBV15; size: .; D: .; DNA: TGTGCCACCAGCAGAGTAGGCGTGGGGAATCAGCCCCAGCATTTT; CDR3: CATSRVGVGNQPQHF
J: TRBJ2-7; V: TRBV6-5; size: many; D: .; DNA: TGTGCCAGCAGTTACTCCGGAGGGTCCAACGAGCAGTACTTC; CDR3: CASSYSGGSNEQYF
J: TRBJ2-7; V: TRBV6-1; size: .; D: TRBD1; DNA: TGTGCCAGCAGTGATCAGAACCGGGACAGAAGCTACGAGCAGTACTTC; CDR3: CASSDQNRDRSYEQYF
J: TRBJ1-2; V: TRBV7-9; size: .; D: TRBD1; DNA: TGTGCCAGCAGCACCGGGACAGGGTTCCGTGGCTACACCTTC; CDR3: CASSTGTGFRGYTF
J: TRBJ1-1; V: TRBV4-2; size: few; D: .; DNA: TGTGCCAGCAGCCAGGGGACGCCCAATTCTTTGAACACTGAAGCTTTCTTT; CDR3: CASSQGTPNSLNTEAFF
J: TRBJ2-5; V: TRBV20-1; size: .; D: .; DNA: TGCAGTGTTAACAGGGAAGAGACCCAGTACTTC; CDR3: CSVNREETQYF
J: TRBJ1-1; V: TRBV6-5; size: .; D: .; DNA: TGTGCCAGCCATTCGTGGGGCGCCGAAGCTTTCTTT; CDR3: CASHSWGAEAFF
J: TRBJ1-5; V: TRBV7-8; size: once; D: .; DNA: TGTGCCAGCAGCCACTACGACAGTAGCAATCAGCCCCAGCATTTT; CDR3: CASSHYDSSNQPQHF
J: TRBJ2-7; V: TRBV7-9; size: .; D: .; DNA: TGTGCCAGCAGCTTAGATCCAGGCAGCTCCTACGAGCAGTACTTC; CDR3: CASSLDPGSSYEQYF
J: TRBJ2-3; V: TRBV6-2/TRBV6-3; size: .; D: .; DNA: TGTGCCAGCAGTTCGGCTAGCACAGATACGCAGTATTTT; CDR3: CASSSASTDTQYF
J: TRBJ1-4; V: TRBV7-8; size: .; D: .; DNA: TGTGCCAGCAGCTTATTCCGGGTAGCTAATGAAAAACTGTTTTTT; CDR3: CASSLFRVANEKLFF